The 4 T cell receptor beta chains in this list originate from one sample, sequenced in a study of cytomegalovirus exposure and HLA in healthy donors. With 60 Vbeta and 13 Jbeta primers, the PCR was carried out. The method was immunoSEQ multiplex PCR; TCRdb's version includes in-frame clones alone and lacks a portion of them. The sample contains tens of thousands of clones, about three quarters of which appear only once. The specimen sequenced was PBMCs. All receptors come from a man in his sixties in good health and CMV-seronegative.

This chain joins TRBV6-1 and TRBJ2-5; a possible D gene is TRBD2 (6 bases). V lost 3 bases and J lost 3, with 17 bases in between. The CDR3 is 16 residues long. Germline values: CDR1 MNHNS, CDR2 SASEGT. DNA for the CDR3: TGTGCCAGCAGTGACGGGGGAACCGTCGCCGAAGAGACCCAGTACTTC. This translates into CASSDGGTVAEETQYF.

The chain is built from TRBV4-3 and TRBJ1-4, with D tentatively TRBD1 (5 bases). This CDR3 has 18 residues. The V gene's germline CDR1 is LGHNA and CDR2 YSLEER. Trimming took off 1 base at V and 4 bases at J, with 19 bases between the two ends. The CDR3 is CASSQVLGWGRHNEKLFF. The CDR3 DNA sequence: TGCGCCAGCAGCCAAGTTCTCGGCTGGGGCAGGCATAATGAAAAACTGTTTTTT.

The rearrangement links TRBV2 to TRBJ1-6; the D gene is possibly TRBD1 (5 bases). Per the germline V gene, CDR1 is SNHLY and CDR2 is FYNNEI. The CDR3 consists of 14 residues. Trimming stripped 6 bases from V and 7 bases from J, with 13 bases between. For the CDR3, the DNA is TGTGCCAGCAGCTCCAGGGTACTCAATTCACCCCTCCACTTT. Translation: CASSSRVLNSPLHF.

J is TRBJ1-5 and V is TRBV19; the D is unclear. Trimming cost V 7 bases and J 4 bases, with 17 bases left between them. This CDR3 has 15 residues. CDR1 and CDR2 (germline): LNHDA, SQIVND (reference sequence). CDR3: CASKSQASGNQPQHF. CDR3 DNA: TGTGCCAGTAAGAGCCAGGCGTCGGGAAATCAGCCCCAGCATTTT.